The present entry profiles one T cell receptor beta chain with its context. Antigen: not known. The source of the sample is a study of T cell responses to AZD1222 COVID-19 vaccine. The study, taken as a whole, reports: Most donors were white British, females outnumbered males, and clonal diversity was possibly underestimated.

V was clipped by 5 bases and J by 4 bases, with 11 bases between them. The CDR3 has 13 residues. Germline V CDR1 and CDR2: MNHEY, SVGAGI. The analysis combined second doses at about 4 or about 12 weeks. Data came from immunoSEQ multiplex PCR; TCRdb stores just in-frame clones and leaves some out. Here the sample spans about 110,000 clones, less than 95% being singletons. The chain links TRBV6-5 to TRBJ1-1; possibly TRBD1 for D (6 bases). Sequencing used peripheral blood, obtained 28 days after the second AZD1222 dose. This sequence was found in an adult who received the AZD1222 COVID-19 vaccine. CDR3 in amino acids: CASSPQGITEAFF. The CDR3 DNA sequence: TGTGCCAGCAGTCCACAGGGTATCACTGAAGCTTTCTTT.